Each of the 14 T cell receptor beta chains below was sequenced from the same sample in a study of T cells in Graves' hyperthyroidism and ophthalmopathy. Amplification targeted TCR beta CDR3 regions from RNA transcripts. Primed by the HTBI set, a first-round RT-PCR was run on the TCR CDR3. TCRdb re-analysed the multiplex PCR reads in MiXCR, keeping a single row per CDR3 protein. This sample carries around 580,000 distinct CDR3 sequences, 40% to 55% of them seen once, and the ten largest clones take around 8%. Sequencing input: peripheral blood or thyroid tissue (not recorded which). The receptors were gathered from a woman younger than 35 with Graves' hyperthyroidism.

This clonotype was seen ten or more times. The chain recombines TRBV7-3 with TRBJ1-1; no firm D call. The V gene's germline CDR1 is SGHTA and CDR2 FQGTGA. This CDR3 spans 15 amino acids. Trimming took off 1 base at V and 4 bases at J, with 13 bases between the two ends. The CDR3 is CASSLMGSESTEAFF. CDR3 bases: TGTGCCAGCAGCTTAATGGGGTCGGAGTCCACTGAAGCTTTCTTT.

The CDR3 region is CASSFGIGHGNTIYF. CDR3 nucleotide sequence: TGCGCCAGCAGCTTCGGGATCGGGCACGGAAACACCATATATTTT. The V and J genes are TRBV5-1 and TRBJ1-3; no clear D. Germline V CDR1 and CDR2: SGHRS, YFSETQ. The V and J ends lost 2 bases and 4 bases respectively, with 13 bases between them. This CDR3 contains 15 residues.

V usage is TRBV7-2 and J usage is TRBJ2-2; D is unclear. The CDR3 has 13 residues. V lost 7 bases and J 7 bases, leaving 13 bases between the germline ends. Germline V CDR1 and CDR2: SGHTA, FQGNSA. CDR3 sequence (DNA): TGTGCCAGCAACCCAGGCGGTGGCGGGGAGCTGTTTTTT. This codes for CASNPGGGGELFF.

This clonotype was observed at least ten times. CDR3: CASSYGQGQPNTEAFF. As DNA, the CDR3 is TGTGCCAGCAGTTACGGACAGGGACAGCCGAACACTGAAGCTTTCTTT. The chain recombines TRBV6-5 with TRBJ1-1, with 8 bases fitting TRBD1. V gave up 2 bases and J gave up 1 base; unmatched junction bases: 6. The germline V gene encodes CDR1 MNHEY and CDR2 SVGAGI. The CDR3 runs to 16 residues.

A word on this clonotype: An end of the junction differs from the germline gene, which may be a read error. This chain joins TRBV7-3 and TRBJ2-3; D gene ambiguous. The CDR3 is 12 amino acids. Germline values: CDR1 SGHTA, CDR2 FQGTGA. CDR3 DNA: TGTGTCAGCAGCTTATACGCAGATACGCAGTATTTT. Protein product: CVSSLYADTQYF.

There are a few counts of this clonotype. The rearrangement links TRBV2 to TRBJ2-7; D is tentatively TRBD1 or TRBD2 (6 bases each). The germline CDR1 and CDR2 sequences are SNHLY and FYNNEI. V was shortened by 7 bases and J by 5 bases, with 15 bases between the two germline ends. The CDR3 has 13 residues. This CDR3 is CASTQGGHDEQYF. The CDR3 DNA follows: TGTGCCAGCACCCAAGGGGGGCACGACGAGCAGTACTTC.

As regards this clonotype: A junction end diverges from the germline sequence, so it may reflect a read error. The CDR3 region has the DNA TGCGCCAGCAGCTTCGGGACTGAAGCTCTCTTT. Amino acids: CASSFGTEALF. The chain couples TRBV5-1 to TRBJ1-1; a weak D match, TRBD1 (5 bases). The CDR3 is made up of 11 amino acids. Germline V gives CDR1 SGHRS, CDR2 YFSETQ.

The chain couples TRBV6-1 to TRBJ2-7; 10 nucleotides line up with TRBD2. Germline V gene data show CDR1 as MNHNS and CDR2 as SASEGT. CDR3 length equals 14 residues. V lost 6 bases, J lost 3 bases, and 5 bases stayed unmatched. DNA for the CDR3: TGTGCCAGCAGCTGGACTAGCGGAGACTACGAGCAGTACTTC. Protein sequence: CASSWTSGDYEQYF.

This clonotype has at least ten counts. The V and J genes are TRBV10-3 and TRBJ1-6; no firm D call. Trimming removed 6 bases from V and 2 bases from J, with 14 bases in between. There are 16 residues in the CDR3. Germline V gene sequence: CDR1 ENHRY, CDR2 SYGVKD. The CDR3 region is CAISSPSGAYNSPLHF. In DNA, the CDR3 is TGTGCCATCAGCTCACCTTCCGGGGCCTATAATTCACCCCTCCACTTT.

On this clonotype itself: This may come from a read error, since a much larger clone is one base off. The chain employs TRBV6-6 and TRBJ1-1; D unclear. Germline V gives CDR1 MNHNY, CDR2 SVGAGI (reference sequence). The length of the CDR3 is 16 residues. For the CDR3, the DNA is TGTGCCAGCAGTTACTACTCCGCCGGGTCCGACACTAAAGCTTTCTTT. Amino acids: CASSYYSAGSDTKAFF.

The V call is TRBV12-3 or TRBV12-4, the J call TRBJ1-2; no reliable D call. Trimming took 0 bases from V and 11 from J, leaving 19 bases between them. The CDR3 covers 15 residues. CDR3 sequence (DNA): TGTGCCAGCAGTTTAGCCGTCGGGAGCTCCTTGGCATACACCTTC. This translates into CASSLAVGSSLAYTF.

V gene TRBV20-1 combines with J gene TRBJ2-3; 7 bases are a match to TRBD2. The CDR3 totals 15 residues. J was trimmed by 4 bases and V by 5 bases; bases with no gene match: 12. Germline V gene lookup returns CDR1 DFQATT and CDR2 SNEGSKA (reference sequence). In DNA form, the CDR3 reads TGCAGTGCTTCGCCTGCTAGCGGACCCCCAGATACGCAGTATTTT. Translation gives CSASPASGPPDTQYF.

The chain is built from TRBV10-1 and TRBJ2-7; no definite D call. Deletions cut 0 bases from V and 5 bases from J, with 8 bases between. Germline CDR1 is WNHNN and CDR2 is SYGVQD (reference sequence). This CDR3 comprises 13 residues. The CDR3 nucleotides are TGCGCCAGCAGTGAGTCTCCCGGAGACGAGCAGTACTTC. Protein product: CASSESPGDEQYF.

This clonotype was seen repeatedly, ten times or more. The J gene is TRBJ1-5, the V gene TRBV5-8; weak D call: TRBD1 (5 bases). Germline CDR1 and CDR2: SGHTS and YDEGEE. Trimming stripped 0 bases from V and 6 bases from J, with 10 bases between. The CDR3 contains 14 residues. CDR3 amino acids: CASSLGGLGQPQHF. The CDR3 coding sequence is TGTGCCAGCAGCTTGGGGGGGTTAGGTCAGCCCCAGCATTTT.